A single sample gave rise to the 31 T cell receptor beta chains below, sequenced in a study of T cells in Graves' hyperthyroidism and ophthalmopathy. RNA transcripts served as the template for amplifying TCR beta CDR3 regions. Initially, a first-round RT-PCR of the TCR CDR3 employed the HTBI primer set. MiXCR, run by TCRdb on the multiplex PCR reads, gives a single entry per CDR3 protein. The sample contains 500,000 to 750,000 distinct CDR3 sequences, 14% of which appear only once. The material sequenced was blood. These receptors all come from a woman under 30 with Graves' ophthalmopathy.

The chain links TRBV7-3 to TRBJ2-7, with TRBD2 matching over 11 bases. Trimming cost V 4 bases and J 4 bases; bases outside gene matches: 9. The CDR3 sequence is 16 residues long. The germline V gene encodes CDR1 SGHTA and CDR2 FQGTGA. The CDR3 region is CASSSLTSGRMYEQYF. In DNA form, the CDR3 reads TGTGCCAGCAGCTCCCTCACTAGCGGGAGAATGTACGAGCAGTACTTC.

This clonotype was counted ten times or more. The chain uses TRBV9 and TRBJ2-7; D is uncertain. Germline V gene data show CDR1 as SGDLS and CDR2 as YYNGEE. V was shortened by 0 bases and J by 4 bases, with 8 bases between the two germline ends. This CDR3 has 13 amino acids. The CDR3 nucleotides read TGTGCCAGCAGCGTAGGGGTTGAGTACGAGCAGTACTTC. Translation: CASSVGVEYEQYF.

Ten or more counts support this clonotype. Given a much more abundant clone one base away, this may be a read error. The chain recombines TRBV9 with TRBJ2-7; D is unresolved. The CDR3 sequence is 12 residues long. In germline, CDR1 is SGDLS, CDR2 YYNGEE. CDR3 sequence reads: CASSLSSYERYF. In nucleotides, the CDR3 is TGTGCCAGCAGCCTGAGCTCCTACGAGCGGTACTTC.

This clonotype was seen at least ten times. The gene calls are TRBV27 and TRBJ1-2; the match to TRBD1 covers 9 bases. CDR1 is MNHEY and CDR2 is SMNVEV in the germline V gene (reference sequence). Trimming cost V 5 bases and J 7 bases; bases outside gene matches: 11. The CDR3 is made up of 15 amino acids. CDR3 sequence reads: CASSHRGQGLRGYTF. In DNA form, the CDR3 reads TGTGCCAGCAGTCATCGGGGACAGGGCCTTCGTGGCTACACCTTC.

This clonotype was recorded only once. The chain is built from TRBV30 and TRBJ2-5, with D perhaps TRBD2 (7 bases). CDR1 is GTSNPN and CDR2 is SVGIG in the germline V gene (reference sequence). V lost 5 bases to trimming and J lost 4 bases, with 17 bases between them. The CDR3 is made up of 14 amino acids. CDR3 residues: CAWAKTRGGETQYF. Written as DNA, the CDR3 is TGTGCCTGGGCCAAAACTAGGGGGGGAGAGACCCAGTACTTC.

The chain has TRBV6-4 and TRBJ2-7; TRBD1 agrees at 8 bases. V shed 8 bases and J 2 bases; nucleotides not matched to a gene: 8. This CDR3 has 14 residues. CDR1 MRHNA and CDR2 SNTAGT come from the germline V gene. The CDR3 DNA is TGTGCCAGCTTCGACAGGGGTCTCACCTACGAGCAGTACTTC. Translated, it gives CASFDRGLTYEQYF.

This clonotype turned up a few times. The J gene is TRBJ1-1, the V gene TRBV29-1; D is uncertain. V lost 3 bases, J lost 8 bases, and 13 bases lay in between. The CDR3 is 12 residues long. Germline CDR1 is SQVTM and CDR2 is ANQGSEA. CDR3 protein: CSVEASGVEAFF. The DNA for the CDR3 is TGCAGCGTTGAGGCCAGCGGGGTAGAAGCTTTCTTT. Filled out from reference TRBV29-1 and TRBJ1-1, the complete variable domain reads SAVISQKPSRDICQRGTSLTIQCQVDSQVTMMFWYRQQPGQSLTLIATANQGSEATYESGFVIDKFPISRPNLTFSTLTVSNMSPEDSSIYLCSVEASGVEAFFGQGTRLTVV.

This clonotype was observed many times. The genes are TRBV20-1 and TRBJ1-5; 10 bases agree with TRBD1. The CDR3 extends over 15 amino acids. With 6 bases clipped from V and 0 bases from J, the junction kept 5 bases outside the gene matches. The germline CDR1 and CDR2 sequences are DFQATT and SNEGSKA (reference sequence). The CDR3 loop is CSASRQGASNQPQHF. In nucleotides, the CDR3 is TGCAGTGCCAGCCGACAGGGGGCTAGCAATCAGCCCCAGCATTTT.

This clonotype was seen many times. The gene calls are TRBV27 and TRBJ1-1; possible D gene TRBD1, 6 bases. With 9 bases removed from V and 8 bases from J, the gap between germline ends came to 16 bases. CDR1 is MNHEY, CDR2 SMNVEV, per germline (reference sequence). The CDR3 is made up of 12 amino acids. The DNA of the CDR3 is TGTGCCAGTTCCTCAGGGGACTCCGAAGCTTTCTTT. This codes for CASSSGDSEAFF.

In its sample, this clonotype was seen many times. The chain couples TRBV20-1 to TRBJ1-1; no definite D call. CDR1 is DFQATT and CDR2 is SNEGSKA in the germline V gene (reference sequence). The V gene lost 7 bases and the J gene lost 0 bases, with 9 bases spanning the gap. The CDR3 loop spans 12 amino acids. The CDR3 sequence: CSGGNMNTEAFF. CDR3 bases: TGCAGTGGTGGAAATATGAACACTGAAGCTTTCTTT.

In the case of this clonotype: The junction does not match germline at one end; this may be a read error. This chain joins TRBV3-1 and TRBJ1-2; D not certain. The CDR3 has 14 residues. Germline CDR1 reads LGHDT; CDR2 reads YNNKEL (reference sequence). The CDR3 DNA is TGTGCCAGCAGCCAAGATTCGGACGGCTATAGCTACACCTTC. The encoded protein is CASSQDSDGYSYTF.

This clonotype has a count of ten or more. The genes are TRBV20-1 and TRBJ1-6; D remains unclear. The CDR3 totals 11 residues. The V end was cut by 3 bases, the J end by 9 bases, with 6 bases between. Germline CDR1 is DFQATT and CDR2 is SNEGSKA (reference sequence). CDR3 nucleotides: TGCAGTGCTAGTTTCGGTTCACCCCTCCACTTT. Translated: CSASFGSPLHF.

In this sample, this clonotype turned up many times. The V gene is TRBV30, the J gene TRBJ1-1; tentative D call: TRBD1 (6 bases). The V and J ends lost 2 bases and 7 bases respectively, with 14 bases between them. Germline V gene data show CDR1 as GTSNPN and CDR2 as SVGIG (reference sequence). This CDR3 is 13 amino acids long. CDR3 bases: TGTGCCTGGAGTCAGGGGACGGCTTTTGAAGCTTTCTTT. Translated, it gives CAWSQGTAFEAFF.

There are many counts of this clonotype. The V call is TRBV9, the J call TRBJ2-3; unclear D gene. Between the trimmed V and J ends, which lost 4 bases and 5 bases, there was a span of 23 bases. The CDR3 totals 17 residues. CDR1 and CDR2 (germline): SGDLS, YYNGEE. The CDR3 nucleotides are TGTGCCAGCAGCCCACACTCTTATAGCCCGTACAAAGATACGCAGTATTTT. Amino acid sequence: CASSPHSYSPYKDTQYF. Combining the CDR3 with reference TRBV9 and TRBJ2-3 gives the whole variable domain DSGVTQTPKHLITATGQRVTLRCSPRSGDLSVYWYQQSLDQGLQFLIQYYNGEERAKGNILERFSAQQFPDLHSELNLSSLELGDSALYFCASSPHSYSPYKDTQYFGPGTRLTVL.

The table lists this clonotype with many counts. The rearrangement links TRBV7-9 to TRBJ1-4; D perhaps matches TRBD1 (5 bases). The CDR3 consists of 15 residues. Between the trimmed V and J ends, which lost 5 bases and 6 bases, there was a span of 16 bases. Looked up from germline, CDR1 is SEHNR and CDR2 is FQNEAQ (reference sequence). For the CDR3, the DNA is TGTGCCAGCAGCCCTCGAGGGAGGGGAGATGAAAAACTGTTTTTT. It encodes CASSPRGRGDEKLFF. The whole variable domain, filled in from reference TRBV7-9 and TRBJ1-4, reads DTGVSQNPRHKITKRGQNVTFRCDPISEHNRLYWYRQTLGQGPEFLTYFQNEAQLEKSRLLSDRFSAERPKGSFSTLEIQRTEQGDSAMYLCASSPRGRGDEKLFFGSGTQLSVL.

Comment on this clonotype: Since a much larger clone is just one base distant, this may be a read error. CDR3 in amino acids: CASRNIAGGVTDTQYF. For the CDR3, the DNA is TGTGCCAGCAGAAATATAGCGGGAGGGGTCACAGATACGCAGTATTTT. The V gene is TRBV6-1, the J gene TRBJ2-3, with TRBD2 identical over 11 bases. This CDR3 is 16 amino acids long. V lost 6 bases to trimming and J lost 2 bases; unmatched junction nucleotides: 7. The germline V gene encodes CDR1 MNHNS and CDR2 SASEGT.

This clonotype appeared many times. The chain uses TRBV2 and TRBJ2-1, with D maybe TRBD2 (6 bases). This CDR3 is 15 amino acids long. Germline values: CDR1 SNHLY, CDR2 FYNNEI. V was cut by 2 bases and J by 3 bases, with 11 bases left in between. The CDR3 loop is CASSESGVLYNEQFF. CDR3 sequence (DNA): TGTGCCAGCAGTGAATCGGGAGTGCTCTACAATGAGCAGTTCTTC.

The chain recombines TRBV4-2 with TRBJ1-6, with 9 bases matching TRBD1. The CDR3 length is 23 residues. V lost 4 bases to trimming and J lost 4 bases; unmatched junction nucleotides: 26. The V gene's germline CDR1 is LGHNA and CDR2 YNFKEQ. The CDR3 reads CASSRKQSGTGLPPQLYNSPLHF. The DNA of the CDR3 is TGTGCCAGCAGCCGTAAACAATCCGGGACAGGGCTACCTCCTCAACTTTATAATTCACCCCTCCACTTT.

The sample holds many counts of this clonotype. J is TRBJ1-2 and V is TRBV7-8, with unresolved D. Germline V gene lookup returns CDR1 SGHVS and CDR2 FQNEAQ. Trimming stripped 1 base from V and 6 bases from J, with 9 bases between. This CDR3 is built from 13 residues. The CDR3, as DNA: TGTGCCAGCAGCTTAGGGGAGGCCCATGGCTACACCTTC. The encoded protein is CASSLGEAHGYTF.

DNA for the CDR3: TGTGCCAGCAGCCAAGATTCCGTAAAACATCGGGCCAGCACAGATACGCAGTATTTT. Protein: CASSQDSVKHRASTDTQYF. The V and J genes are TRBV4-2 and TRBJ2-3; D unresolved. The CDR3 contains 19 residues. V was pared by 0 bases and J by 0 bases, with 19 bases between. CDR1 and CDR2 (germline): LGHNA, YNFKEQ.

This clonotype was seen ten or more times. The J gene is TRBJ2-7, the V gene TRBV6-5; 7 bases fit TRBD2. J was trimmed by 4 bases and V by 2 bases; bases with no gene match: 2. Germline CDR1 and CDR2: MNHEY and SVGAGI. CDR3 length: 13 amino acids. DNA for the CDR3: TGTGCCAGCAGTTACGGGGGGGATTACGAGCAGTACTTC. It is translated as CASSYGGDYEQYF.

Remarks on this clonotype: This may come from a read error, since a much larger clone is one base off. The chain couples TRBV27 to TRBJ1-2; D perhaps matches TRBD1 (5 bases). Germline V gene lookup returns CDR1 MNHEY and CDR2 SMNVEV (reference sequence). This CDR3 has 13 residues. The V and J ends lost 4 bases and 4 bases respectively, with 10 bases between them. The CDR3 here is CASSSPGFYGYTF. The CDR3 DNA sequence: TGTGCCAGCAGTTCCCCAGGGTTCTATGGCTACACCTTC.

This clonotype was counted many times. The V call is TRBV28, the J call TRBJ2-5; D unresolved. The CDR3 consists of 13 residues. The germline CDR1 and CDR2 sequences are MDHEN and SYDVKM. Between the trimmed V and J ends, which lost 4 bases and 5 bases, there was a span of 11 bases. The CDR3 region has the DNA TGTGCCAGCAGTTCCCAGGTCGGGGAGACCCAGTACTTC. This sequence encodes CASSSQVGETQYF.

This clonotype occurred many times. The chain has TRBV28 and TRBJ2-5; 8 positions match TRBD2. J gave up 1 base and V 1 base, and 5 bases lay outside the gene matches. The CDR3 contains 16 residues. Germline CDR1 reads MDHEN; CDR2 reads SYDVKM. CDR3 coding DNA: TGTGCCAGCAGTTTATCAGCGGGAGAGGCCCAAGAGACCCAGTACTTC. It encodes CASSLSAGEAQETQYF.

Regarding this clonotype: A read error is possible here, since a much larger clone lies one base away. The V and J genes are TRBV6-2 or TRBV6-3 and TRBJ1-5; D unresolved. Germline V gene sequence: CDR1 MNHEY, CDR2 SVGEGT. CDR3 length equals 14 residues. Trimming pared 0 bases from V and 9 bases from J, leaving 12 bases between. The CDR3 loop reads CASSYSAGIRPQHF. The DNA for the CDR3 is TGTGCCAGCAGTTACTCGGCGGGGATTCGGCCCCAGCATTTT.

This clonotype was counted many times. This chain joins TRBV12-3 or TRBV12-4 and TRBJ2-1; TRBD1 matches at 9 bases. The CDR3 length is 17 residues. J gave up 3 bases and V 1 base, and 7 bases lay outside the gene matches. The CDR3 loop reads CASSLGPGQGGYNEQFF. DNA of the CDR3: TGTGCCAGCAGTTTAGGCCCGGGACAGGGAGGCTACAATGAGCAGTTCTTC.

There are a few counts of this clonotype. The rearrangement links TRBV24-1 to TRBJ2-1; unclear D gene. Looked up from germline, CDR1 is KGHDR and CDR2 is SFDVKD. With 4 bases removed from V and 8 bases from J, the gap between germline ends came to 11 bases. The CDR3 spans 13 residues. CDR3 bases: TGTGCCACCAGTGACCGTATCCTCTATGAGCAGTTCTTC. Translated, it gives CATSDRILYEQFF.

This clonotype occurred a few times. The chain couples TRBV29-1 to TRBJ1-4; no definite D call. The CDR3 extends over 13 amino acids. Germline V gene lookup returns CDR1 SQVTM and CDR2 ANQGSEA. Deletions cut 7 bases from V and 4 bases from J, with 13 bases between. In DNA form, the CDR3 reads TGCAGCGCGGCCAAAGGCCTTAATGAAAAACTGTTTTTT. Protein: CSAAKGLNEKLFF.

This clonotype was detected ten times or more. The chain couples TRBV27 to TRBJ1-4; 9 nucleotides line up with TRBD1. Looked up from germline, CDR1 is MNHEY and CDR2 is SMNVEV (reference sequence). The CDR3 is 17 amino acids. J was trimmed by 4 bases and V by 7 bases; bases with no gene match: 13. The CDR3 region is CASKHRGRMDGNEKLFF. Here the CDR3 DNA reads TGTGCCAGCAAGCACAGGGGGCGTATGGATGGTAATGAAAAACTGTTTTTT.

This clonotype was observed a few times. This chain joins TRBV12-5 and TRBJ2-2, with TRBD2 matching over 7 bases. The CDR3 is 17 amino acids. The J segment lost 5 bases and the V segment lost 3 bases, leaving 12 bases of the junction unmatched. Germline V gives CDR1 LGHNT, CDR2 FRNRAP. The CDR3 region is CASGFVVAGPGTGELFF. In nucleotides, the CDR3 is TGTGCTAGTGGTTTTGTGGTAGCGGGCCCTGGGACCGGGGAGCTGTTTTTT.

At least ten counts were recorded for this clonotype. The rearrangement links TRBV27 to TRBJ2-5; 9 nucleotides match TRBD1. The CDR3 is made up of 15 amino acids. Trimming at V came to 5 bases and at J to 5 bases, leaving 9 bases not matched to a gene. Germline V gene sequence: CDR1 MNHEY, CDR2 SMNVEV (reference sequence). The CDR3 region is CASSTLQGTGETQYF. The CDR3 DNA sequence: TGTGCCAGCAGTACTCTACAGGGGACAGGGGAGACCCAGTACTTC.